The 17 T cell receptor beta chains presented below share a single source sample, sequenced in a study of OX40 agonist ivuxolimab in advanced cancers. Assay: immunoSEQ multiplex PCR; the TCRdb copy retains only in-frame clones and omits some. The table records 45,000 to 55,000 clones, 75% to 85% of them present only once. The source material was CD4+ or CD8+ T cells sorted from blood, sampled in a trial of the OX40 agonist ivuxolimab. These receptors all come from an adult with an advanced solid tumor such as melanoma, head and neck, liver or kidney cancer.

The rearrangement uses TRBV6-5 and TRBJ2-3, with 8 bases matching TRBD2. The CDR3 is 15 residues long. Germline CDR1 MNHEY, CDR2 SVGAGI. With 6 bases clipped from V and 2 bases from J, the junction kept 7 bases outside the gene matches. CDR3: CASRASGGFTDTQYF. The CDR3 region has the DNA TGTGCCAGCAGGGCCAGCGGGGGATTCACAGATACGCAGTATTTT.

The chain has TRBV11-2 and TRBJ2-6; no clear D gene. Trimming left V 1 base short and J 4 bases short, with 2 bases between. Looked up from germline, CDR1 is SGHAT and CDR2 is FQNNGV. The CDR3 loop spans 13 amino acids. The CDR3 coding sequence is TGTGCCAGCAGCTTAGCCGGGGCCAACGTCCTGACTTTC. It encodes CASSLAGANVLTF. Complete variable domain (other parts from reference TRBV11-2 and TRBJ2-6): EAGVAQSPRYKIIEKRQSVAFWCNPISGHATLYWYQQILGQGPKLLIQFQNNGVVDDSQLPKDRFSAERLKGVDSTLKIQPAKLEDSAVYLCASSLAGANVLTFGAGSRLTVL.

This rearrangement joins TRBV7-2 to TRBJ1-5; D unresolved. There are 15 residues in the CDR3. V shed 5 bases and J shed 2 bases, with 13 bases lying between them. CDR1 SGHTA and CDR2 FQGNSA come from the germline V gene. In DNA form, the CDR3 reads TGTGCCAGCAGCCCACGGACGGACCGCAATCAGCCCCAGCATTTT. Its protein product is CASSPRTDRNQPQHF.

J is TRBJ1-4 and V is TRBV11-1; D unclear. V lost 5 bases, J lost 13 bases, and 11 bases lay in between. The CDR3 consists of 11 residues. CDR1 is SGHAT and CDR2 is FQDESV in the germline V gene (reference sequence). CDR3 nucleotides: TGTGCCAGCAGCCAAAGGTTAGCACTGTTTTTT. Protein: CASSQRLALFF.

The chain employs TRBV10-3 and TRBJ2-3; 8 bases fit TRBD2. The CDR3 runs 15 residues. Germline values: CDR1 ENHRY, CDR2 SYGVKD. V gave up 6 bases and J gave up 4 bases; unmatched junction bases: 9. CDR3 bases: TGTGCCATCAGCGGGAGCGGGGGCCTCGCAGATACGCAGTATTTT. Residues: CAISGSGGLADTQYF.

The CDR3 protein is CASSRDSGGREQFF. CDR3 in DNA: TGTGCCAGCAGCCGCGATTCGGGGGGGCGGGAGCAGTTCTTC. This chain connects TRBV4-2 to TRBJ2-1; TRBD2 matches 8 bases. This CDR3 region has 14 residues. J gave up 10 bases and V 4 bases, and 9 bases lay outside the gene matches. Germline CDR1 LGHNA, CDR2 YNFKEQ.

This rearrangement joins TRBV30 to TRBJ1-5, with D maybe TRBD1 (5 bases). The CDR3 runs 14 residues. CDR1 GTSNPN and CDR2 SVGIG come from the germline V gene (reference sequence). V shed 2 bases and J shed 2 bases, with 10 bases lying between them. CDR3 residues: CAWSRGVGNQPQHF. The CDR3 DNA follows: TGTGCCTGGAGTAGGGGTGTTGGCAATCAGCCCCAGCATTTT.

The V gene is TRBV5-1, the J gene TRBJ1-1; D ambiguous. CDR3 length: 14 amino acids. The germline V gene has CDR1 SGHRS and CDR2 YFSETQ. V gave up 1 base and J gave up 3 bases, with 10 bases separating them. CDR3 in DNA: TGCGCCAGCAGCTTGAGTTCCGAATACACTGAAGCTTTCTTT. Amino acid sequence: CASSLSSEYTEAFF. The whole variable domain, remainder taken from reference TRBV5-1 and TRBJ1-1, is KAGVTQTPRYLIKTRGQQVTLSCSPISGHRSVSWYQQTPGQGLQFLFEYFSETQRNKGNFPGRFSGRQFSNSRSEMNVSTLELGDSALYLCASSLSSEYTEAFFGQGTRLTVV.

The chain carries TRBV5-1 and TRBJ2-4, with D maybe TRBD2 (6 bases). Germline loops: CDR1 SGHRS, CDR2 YFSETQ. V dropped 4 bases and J dropped 6 bases, with 8 bases sitting between them. The CDR3 contains 12 residues. The CDR3 loop reads CASSEGLNIQYF. CDR3 bases: TGCGCCAGCAGCGAGGGACTAAACATTCAGTACTTC.

The genes are TRBV4-3 and TRBJ2-1; 14 bases line up with TRBD2. The V gene's germline CDR1 is LGHNA and CDR2 YSLEER. The trim removed 1 base at V and 10 bases at J, leaving 6 bases unmatched. The CDR3 totals 16 residues. CDR3 protein: CASSQGLAGGSDEQFF. CDR3 nucleotide sequence: TGCGCCAGCAGCCAAGGACTAGCGGGGGGGTCCGACGAGCAGTTCTTC.

V and J are TRBV6-1 and TRBJ2-1; D gene unclear. V shed 3 bases and J shed 0 bases, with 18 bases lying between them. The CDR3 extends over 18 amino acids. Looked up from germline, CDR1 is MNHNS and CDR2 is SASEGT. The DNA of the CDR3 is TGTGCCAGCAGTGAGTCTTTCCAATTTTTGCGCTCCTACAATGAGCAGTTCTTC. Protein sequence: CASSESFQFLRSYNEQFF.

The V gene is TRBV11-3, the J gene TRBJ2-2; 7 bases match TRBD2. The CDR3 sequence is 15 residues long. V was pared by 5 bases and J by 4 bases, with 7 bases of the junction left unmatched. Germline V CDR1 and CDR2: SGHNT, YENEEA. CDR3 residues: CASSPKRGLTGELFF. Written as DNA, the CDR3 is TGTGCCAGCAGCCCTAAGCGGGGCCTCACCGGGGAGCTGTTTTTT.

This clone appeared once. This chain uses TRBV2 with TRBJ1-6, with no clear D. This CDR3 region has 13 residues. V was trimmed by 8 bases and J by 0 bases, leaving 5 bases between them. Germline lookup yields CDR1 SNHLY and CDR2 FYNNEI. As DNA, the CDR3 is TGTGCCAGCCGGAGCTCCTATAATTCACCCCTCCACTTT. Translating gives CASRSSYNSPLHF.

This sequence joins TRBV27 and TRBJ1-4, with 7 bases identical to TRBD1. Germline V gene data show CDR1 as MNHEY and CDR2 as SMNVEV (reference sequence). V lost 3 bases, J lost 8 bases, and 9 bases stayed unmatched. This CDR3 is built from 15 residues. The CDR3 sequence: CASSFVAGGGEKLFF. DNA for the CDR3: TGTGCCAGCAGTTTCGTAGCAGGGGGAGGGGAAAAACTGTTTTTT.

The chain carries TRBV5-4 and TRBJ2-2; D tentatively reads TRBD1 or TRBD2 (5 bases each). The CDR3 contains 14 residues. Trimming stripped 4 bases from V and 5 bases from J, with 12 bases between. Per germline, CDR1 SGHNT and CDR2 YYREEE (reference sequence). CDR3 in amino acids: CASSGDGVTGELFF. CDR3 in DNA: TGTGCCAGCAGCGGGGACGGAGTTACCGGGGAGCTGTTTTTT.

This clone appeared a single time. The CDR3 region has the DNA TGTGCCAGCAGCTTAGGTGGTTCGAGCGGACGATACAATGAGCAGTTCTTC. This codes for CASSLGGSSGRYNEQFF. The chain employs TRBV11-2 and TRBJ2-1; D may be TRBD2 (5 bases). The CDR3 is made up of 17 amino acids. Trimming cost V 1 base and J 4 bases, with 17 bases left between them. Looked up from germline, CDR1 is SGHAT and CDR2 is FQNNGV. The whole variable domain, remainder taken from reference TRBV11-2 and TRBJ2-1, is EAGVAQSPRYKIIEKRQSVAFWCNPISGHATLYWYQQILGQGPKLLIQFQNNGVVDDSQLPKDRFSAERLKGVDSTLKIQPAKLEDSAVYLCASSLGGSSGRYNEQFFGPGTRLTVL.

The CDR3 region is CASSESGTVYGYTF. The DNA for the CDR3 is TGTGCCAGCAGTGAGTCCGGGACAGTCTATGGCTACACCTTC. V usage is TRBV2 and J usage is TRBJ1-2, with 7 bases that match TRBD1. J gave up 4 bases and V 3 bases, and 5 bases lay outside the gene matches. This CDR3 is 14 amino acids long. CDR1 is SNHLY, CDR2 FYNNEI, per germline.